These 31 T cell receptor beta chains were all obtained from the same sample, sequenced in a study of human T cells and chemical hapten exposure. Described time point: healthy volunteer bleed at 2 weeks. Total RNA was isolated from unfractionated whole blood. Each CDR3 protein is one row after TCRdb ran MiXCR on the RACE reads. The sample has about 47,000 distinct CDR3 sequences; roughly 4.2% are singletons. Source material: whole blood. The source of these receptors is a human donor in good health. Some clones in this sample may be carry-over from other donors' samples.

This clonotype was counted ten times or more. The gene calls are TRBV20-1 and TRBJ1-5, with D possibly matching TRBD1 (6 bases). The CDR3 has 16 amino acids. Germline V gives CDR1 DFQATT, CDR2 SNEGSKA (reference sequence). V gave up 5 bases and J gave up 6 bases, with 23 bases separating them. CDR3 sequence (DNA): TGCAGTGCTTTTCCTCGCAGGGGTCGAGACAGTCAGCCCCAGCATTTT. Translated: CSAFPRRGRDSQPQHF.

This clonotype was seen repeatedly, ten times or more. This chain connects TRBV7-9 to TRBJ2-3; 10 bases match TRBD2. Germline values: CDR1 SEHNR, CDR2 FQNEAQ (reference sequence). CDR3 length: 11 amino acids. The DNA for the CDR3 is TGTAGCGGGAGGGGCGCAGATACGCAGTATTTT. The encoded protein is CSGRGADTQYF.

The chain combines TRBV6-6 with TRBJ1-1, with 7 nucleotides matching TRBD1. There are 14 residues in the CDR3. Per germline, CDR1 MNHNY and CDR2 SVGAGI (reference sequence). V gave up 2 bases and J gave up 5 bases; unmatched junction bases: 5. Here the CDR3 DNA reads TGTGCCAGCAGTTACGTCCAGGGGGGGACTGAAGCTTTCTTT. Amino acids: CASSYVQGGTEAFF.

This clonotype was seen repeatedly, ten times or more. CDR3 amino acids: CASSPLGGVGEQYF. DNA of the CDR3: TGTGCCAGCAGCCCCCTCGGGGGAGTGGGCGAGCAGTACTTC. The gene calls are TRBV4-2 and TRBJ2-7; D is perhaps TRBD2 (6 bases). CDR3 length equals 14 residues. From germline, CDR1 is LGHNA and CDR2 YNFKEQ. The germline V and J ends were trimmed by 4 bases and 6 bases, with 16 bases remaining between them.

In this sample, this clonotype turned up many times. V gene TRBV11-2 combines with J gene TRBJ1-2, with D unresolved. The CDR3 extends over 16 amino acids. The germline CDR1 and CDR2 sequences are SGHAT and FQNNGV. Deletions cut 0 bases from V and 4 bases from J, with 15 bases between. The chain's CDR3 is CASSLDLYNRIYGYTF. CDR3 DNA: TGTGCCAGCAGCTTAGATCTATACAACCGAATCTATGGCTACACCTTC.

This clonotype showed up many times. CDR3 residues: CASSLDGTVNTEAFF. The CDR3 nucleotides read TGTGCCAGCAGTTTAGACGGAACAGTGAACACTGAAGCTTTCTTT. The chain combines TRBV12-3 or TRBV12-4 with TRBJ1-1, with D unresolved. The V and J ends lost 1 base and 0 bases respectively, with 9 bases between them. The CDR3 consists of 15 residues.

This clonotype was seen repeatedly, ten times or more. V usage is TRBV5-1 and J usage is TRBJ2-5; the match to TRBD1 covers 9 bases. J gave up 5 bases and V 4 bases, and 9 bases lay outside the gene matches. The CDR3 has 15 amino acids. Germline CDR1 is SGHRS and CDR2 is YFSETQ. This CDR3 is CASSLGTGTGETQYF. The CDR3 region has the DNA TGCGCCAGCAGCCTCGGGACAGGGACGGGGGAGACCCAGTACTTC.

This clonotype was observed many times. The gene calls are TRBV12-3 or TRBV12-4 and TRBJ1-1, with TRBD1 as a possible D gene (5 bases). Trimming stripped 4 bases from V and 6 bases from J, with 9 bases between. The CDR3 has 12 residues. The CDR3 loop reads CASSSIRAEAFF. CDR3 nucleotide sequence: TGTGCCAGCAGTTCCATCAGGGCTGAAGCTTTCTTT.

This clonotype was seen a few times. The J gene is TRBJ1-5, the V gene TRBV12-3 or TRBV12-4, with D perhaps TRBD1 (5 bases). V was pared by 7 bases and J by 4 bases, with 20 bases between. The length of the CDR3 is 16 residues. The CDR3 sequence: CASNSYGQLGNQPQHF. The CDR3, as DNA: TGTGCCAGCAATTCTTATGGACAACTCGGGAATCAGCCCCAGCATTTT.

This clonotype was counted only a few times. V and J are TRBV5-1 and TRBJ2-3, with a tentative D call TRBD1 (6 bases). This CDR3 comprises 13 residues. The ends were cut back, 1 base at V and 3 bases at J, with 6 bases in the middle. Per the germline V gene, CDR1 is SGHRS and CDR2 is YFSETQ. CDR3 region: CASSLQGTDTQYF. The CDR3, as DNA: TGCGCCAGCAGCTTGCAGGGGACAGATACGCAGTATTTT.

This chain links TRBV5-1 with TRBJ2-7; perhaps TRBD1 as D (7 bases). Germline CDR1 and CDR2: SGHRS and YFSETQ. The CDR3 consists of 15 residues. V was shortened by 1 base and J by 5 bases, with 16 bases between the two germline ends. The CDR3 DNA reads as TGCGCCAGCAGCTTGTTAAGACAGGGACTGGACGAGCAGTACTTC. Translation gives CASSLLRQGLDEQYF.

The chain joins TRBV7-9 to TRBJ2-5; D unresolved. V was clipped by 1 base and J by 0 bases, with 9 bases between them. The CDR3 loop spans 15 amino acids. CDR1 is SEHNR, CDR2 FQNEAQ, per germline (reference sequence). The CDR3 loop reads CASSLGRQYQETQYF. The CDR3 DNA reads as TGTGCCAGCAGCTTAGGCAGGCAGTACCAAGAGACCCAGTACTTC.

This clonotype occurred many times. The chain recombines TRBV9 with TRBJ1-6, with D hard to call. Germline CDR1 reads SGDLS; CDR2 reads YYNGEE. Trimming took off 0 bases at V and 8 bases at J, with 6 bases between the two ends. The CDR3 is 13 amino acids. The CDR3 sequence: CASSVAEDSPLHF. CDR3 nucleotides: TGTGCCAGCAGCGTAGCTGAGGATTCACCCCTCCACTTT. The full variable domain, with the rest looked up from reference TRBV9 and TRBJ1-6, is DSGVTQTPKHLITATGQRVTLRCSPRSGDLSVYWYQQSLDQGLQFLIQYYNGEERAKGNILERFSAQQFPDLHSELNLSSLELGDSALYFCASSVAEDSPLHFGNGTRLTVT.

In this sample, this clonotype turned up many times. The chain joins TRBV24-1 to TRBJ2-3; 13 bases fit TRBD2. The CDR3 covers 17 residues. The germline CDR1 and CDR2 sequences are KGHDR and SFDVKD. J gave up 2 bases and V 6 bases, and 7 bases lay outside the gene matches. As DNA, the CDR3 is TGTGCCACCAGTACCCGGACTAGCGGGAGAGTCACAGATACGCAGTATTTT. Amino acid sequence: CATSTRTSGRVTDTQYF.

This clonotype was counted at least ten times. Here the CDR3 reads CAIRTLAGVADTQYF. DNA for the CDR3: TGTGCCATCAGGACACTAGCGGGAGTTGCAGATACGCAGTATTTT. The rearrangement joins TRBV10-3 to TRBJ2-3; 11 bases agree with TRBD2. Germline lookup yields CDR1 ENHRY and CDR2 SYGVKD. The CDR3 is made up of 15 amino acids. V was pared by 6 bases and J by 4 bases, with 6 bases of the junction left unmatched.

This clonotype showed up many times. V usage is TRBV6-1 and J usage is TRBJ1-2; D is undetermined. Germline lookup yields CDR1 MNHNS and CDR2 SASEGT. The CDR3 spans 13 residues. V lost 4 bases and J lost 5, with 11 bases in between. The CDR3 spells CASSVDGKYGYTF. The CDR3 bases are TGTGCCAGCAGTGTGGACGGAAAGTATGGCTACACCTTC.

At least ten counts were recorded for this clonotype. The rearrangement links TRBV28 to TRBJ1-5, with 11 bases lining up with TRBD1. The CDR3 has 15 amino acids. Germline trimming cut 4 bases from V and 4 bases from J; bases unmatched to any gene: 3. Germline V gene data show CDR1 as MDHEN and CDR2 as SYDVKM. The DNA for the CDR3 is TGTGCCAGCAGTTCCGGGACAGGGGGGAATCAGCCCCAGCATTTT. It translates to CASSSGTGGNQPQHF.

Concerning this clonotype itself: A much larger clone lies one base from this, so it may be a read error. The chain links TRBV18 to TRBJ2-1; possibly TRBD1 or TRBD2 for D (6 bases each). The germline V gene has CDR1 KGHSH and CDR2 LQKENI. The V end lost 6 bases, the J end lost 5 bases, and 20 bases lay between the germline ends. This CDR3 has 16 amino acids. CDR3 sequence (DNA): TGTGCCAGCTCTCGCTACAGGGACTGGGTAAACAATGAGCAGTTCTTC. It is translated as CASSRYRDWVNNEQFF.

This chain links TRBV3-1 with TRBJ1-5, with 7 bases that match TRBD1. This CDR3 comprises 14 residues. Germline V gene data show CDR1 as LGHDT and CDR2 as YNNKEL (reference sequence). Trimming at V came to 3 bases and at J to 4 bases, leaving 3 bases not matched to a gene. The CDR3 protein is CASSHRGRNQPQHF. CDR3 sequence (DNA): TGTGCCAGCAGCCACAGGGGGAGAAATCAGCCCCAGCATTTT.

The chain is built from TRBV12-3 or TRBV12-4 and TRBJ1-6; possible D gene TRBD1, 6 bases. Trimming took off 3 bases at V and 9 bases at J, with 15 bases between the two ends. CDR3 length: 15 residues. CDR3 sequence reads: CASSFWVGGSSPLHF. DNA of the CDR3: TGTGCCAGCAGTTTTTGGGTTGGGGGCTCTTCACCCCTCCACTTT.

This clonotype appeared a few times. The chain joins TRBV20-1 to TRBJ2-7; no clear D gene. The CDR3 is 16 amino acids. Germline values: CDR1 DFQATT, CDR2 SNEGSKA (reference sequence). V gave up 0 bases and J gave up 2 bases, with 17 bases separating them. CDR3 sequence: CSARDKWALETYEQYF. CDR3 DNA: TGCAGTGCTAGAGATAAGTGGGCCTTAGAGACCTACGAGCAGTACTTC.

This clonotype was picked up many times. The V and J genes are TRBV29-1 and TRBJ2-2, with 8 bases matching TRBD2. The V gene's germline CDR1 is SQVTM and CDR2 ANQGSEA. The trim removed 1 base at V and 5 bases at J, leaving 3 bases unmatched. The CDR3 has 14 amino acids. The CDR3 protein is CSVEGGGRTGELFF. DNA of the CDR3: TGCAGCGTTGAAGGGGGCGGGAGGACCGGGGAGCTGTTTTTT.

V gene TRBV11-3 combines with J gene TRBJ2-6; D possibly corresponds to TRBD1 (5 bases). The length of the CDR3 is 15 residues. CDR1 SGHNT and CDR2 YENEEA come from the germline V gene. Trimming took off 2 bases at V and 1 base at J, with 6 bases between the two ends. CDR3 region: CASSLHRSGANVLTF. The CDR3 bases are TGTGCCAGCAGCTTACACAGGTCTGGGGCCAACGTCCTGACTTTC.

This clonotype was observed at least ten times. The chain carries TRBV20-1 and TRBJ1-1; D remains unclear. CDR1 and CDR2 from the germline V gene are DFQATT and SNEGSKA (reference sequence). The CDR3 runs to 14 residues. Trimming took 2 bases from V and 0 from J, leaving 10 bases between them. DNA of the CDR3: TGCAGTGCTAGAAAGACAACGTTGAACACTGAAGCTTTCTTT. Translated: CSARKTTLNTEAFF.

This clonotype has ten or more counts. The rearrangement links TRBV6-1 to TRBJ2-7; the D gene is possibly TRBD1 (6 bases). V was pared by 4 bases and J by 0 bases, with 10 bases between. Germline assignment: CDR1 MNHNS and CDR2 SASEGT. The CDR3 has 14 amino acids. This CDR3 reads CASSGTASSYEQYF. CDR3 nucleotide sequence: TGTGCCAGCAGTGGGACAGCGAGCTCCTACGAGCAGTACTTC.

This clonotype showed up many times. This rearrangement joins TRBV27 to TRBJ1-1, with D possibly being TRBD1 (6 bases). The CDR3 is 17 residues long. Deletions cut 5 bases from V and 0 bases from J, with 19 bases between. In germline, CDR1 is MNHEY, CDR2 SMNVEV (reference sequence). CDR3 residues: CASSPPKQGSVNTEAFF. CDR3 coding DNA: TGTGCCAGCAGTCCCCCTAAGCAGGGGTCGGTGAACACTGAAGCTTTCTTT.

This clonotype was counted many times. This chain joins TRBV19 and TRBJ1-2; 7 bases map to TRBD1. V lost 6 bases to trimming and J lost 8 bases; unmatched junction nucleotides: 9. This CDR3 has 13 residues. Germline V gene sequence: CDR1 LNHDA, CDR2 SQIVND (reference sequence). The CDR3 region has the DNA TGTGCCAGTAGCCGCGACAGGGAGCGAGGCTACACCTTC. This translates into CASSRDRERGYTF.

DNA of the CDR3: TGTGCCAGCAGCCGTTGGGGAGGAGGGAATCAGCCCCAGCATTTT. Translation gives CASSRWGGGNQPQHF. This chain uses TRBV5-6 with TRBJ1-5; no clear D gene. Germline values: CDR1 SGHDT, CDR2 YYEEEE. The CDR3 covers 15 residues. Between the trimmed V and J ends, which lost 4 bases and 4 bases, there was a span of 15 bases.

This clonotype was counted a few times. The V and J genes are TRBV5-1 and TRBJ2-7; D might be TRBD1 or TRBD2, each matching 5 bases. This CDR3 is 14 amino acids long. Germline loops: CDR1 SGHRS, CDR2 YFSETQ. Deletions cut 0 bases from V and 3 bases from J, with 10 bases between. CDR3 region: CASSLGGVNYEQYF. The CDR3 coding sequence is TGCGCCAGCAGCTTGGGAGGGGTTAACTACGAGCAGTACTTC.

This clonotype was observed many times. It is likely a read error, because the conserved phenylalanine at the end of the CDR3 is missing. Because the CDR3's place on the DNA is in doubt, the DNA is left out and the CDR3 is given as listed by TCRdb. The chain carries TRBV11-2 and TRBJ2-1; the D call in the table, TRBD1, was not verified against the DNA. The CDR3 totals 12 residues, both ends included. Germline lookup yields CDR1 SGHAT and CDR2 FQNNGV. The CDR3: CASSEGPGGPSY.

This clonotype was counted between two and nine times. V gene TRBV11-2 combines with J gene TRBJ1-1; D uncertain. There are 13 residues in the CDR3. CDR1 and CDR2 from the germline V gene are SGHAT and FQNNGV. The V and J ends lost 6 bases and 2 bases respectively, with 10 bases between them. CDR3 in DNA: TGTGCCAGCAGGCGATTGCCCAACACTGAAGCTTTCTTT. It specifies CASRRLPNTEAFF.